The next 29 T cell receptor beta chains were all read from a single sample in a study of OX40 agonist ivuxolimab in advanced cancers. Assay used: immunoSEQ multiplex PCR; TCRdb lists only in-frame clones, some missing. The sample lists roughly 40,000 clones, around 90% occurring once. The input for sequencing was CD4+ or CD8+ T cells sorted from blood, taken in a trial of the OX40 agonist ivuxolimab. These receptors were obtained from an adult with an advanced solid tumor such as melanoma, head and neck, liver or kidney cancer.

The chain carries TRBV27 and TRBJ2-7, with a possible D match to TRBD1 (5 bases). This CDR3 is built from 14 residues. Trimming stripped 0 bases from V and 5 bases from J, with 11 bases between. Germline CDR1 is MNHEY and CDR2 is SMNVEV (reference sequence). DNA for the CDR3: TGTGCCAGCAGTTTATCTAGGGGCATAAACGAGCAGTACTTC. Protein: CASSLSRGINEQYF.

The chain uses TRBV10-3 and TRBJ1-1, with D unclear. Trimming left V 3 bases short and J 0 bases short, with 8 bases between. The CDR3 spans 14 residues. Looked up from germline, CDR1 is ENHRY and CDR2 is SYGVKD. CDR3 amino acids: CAISDSDMNTEAFF. For the CDR3, the DNA is TGTGCCATCAGTGATTCAGACATGAACACTGAAGCTTTCTTT.

The chain employs TRBV29-1 and TRBJ2-7; 8 bases agree with TRBD1. The CDR3 consists of 12 residues. V lost 7 bases, J lost 2 bases, and 4 bases stayed unmatched. Germline V CDR1 and CDR2: SQVTM, ANQGSEA. The CDR3 nucleotides read TGCAGCGCCGGGACAGGTCCCTACGAGCAGTACTTC. Amino acids: CSAGTGPYEQYF.

The chain joins TRBV5-1 to TRBJ2-7, with D unresolved. Trimming took 3 bases from V and 2 from J, leaving 15 bases between them. Germline V lookup: CDR1 SGHRS, CDR2 YFSETQ. CDR3 length: 15 residues. The CDR3 DNA sequence: TGCGCCAGCAGCTCTGTACCGGACGGAGCCTACGAGCAGTACTTC. Its protein is CASSSVPDGAYEQYF.

The genes are TRBV6-6 and TRBJ2-7, with 7 nucleotides matching TRBD1. Germline CDR1 and CDR2: MNHNY and SVGAGI (reference sequence). The CDR3 spans 15 residues. Germline trimming cut 3 bases from V and 0 bases from J; bases unmatched to any gene: 5. CDR3 nucleotides: TGTGCCAGCAGTTATGGTTCAGGGGGCTCCTACGAGCAGTACTTC. Protein: CASSYGSGGSYEQYF.

This chain uses TRBV11-2 with TRBJ2-2, with D perhaps matching TRBD2 (6 bases). The CDR3 runs to 15 residues. Germline CDR1 SGHAT, CDR2 FQNNGV. The V gene lost 5 bases and the J gene lost 4 bases, with 14 bases spanning the gap. Here the CDR3 reads CASSLRDLITGELFF. In DNA, the CDR3 is TGTGCCAGCAGCCTCCGGGACTTAATCACCGGGGAGCTGTTTTTT.

The sample holds one count of this clone. The CDR3 loop reads CASSLPPPTDTQYF. CDR3 DNA: TGTGCCAGCAGTTTACCCCCCCCCACAGATACGCAGTATTTT. V usage is TRBV27 and J usage is TRBJ2-3; D gene unclear. Trimming removed 2 bases from V and 2 bases from J, with 8 bases in between. The CDR3 runs 14 residues. Germline CDR1 MNHEY, CDR2 SMNVEV (reference sequence).

The chain employs TRBV11-3 and TRBJ2-1; 13 bases are shared with TRBD2. The CDR3 has 14 residues. The germline CDR1 and CDR2 sequences are SGHNT and YENEEA. Germline trimming cut 5 bases from V and 9 bases from J; bases unmatched to any gene: 4. The CDR3 DNA sequence: TGTGCCAGCAGCCCGACTAGCGGGAGGATTGAGCAGTTCTTC. Protein: CASSPTSGRIEQFF.

The chain links TRBV19 to TRBJ1-1; D remains unclear. The CDR3 is made up of 14 amino acids. Germline CDR1 LNHDA, CDR2 SQIVND (reference sequence). Trimming removed 7 bases at V and 0 bases at J, with 12 bases between. The CDR3 bases are TGTGCCAGTACCCTGGGAACGGTGAACACTGAAGCTTTCTTT. Translating gives CASTLGTVNTEAFF.

There are a few counts of this clone. The J gene is TRBJ2-7, the V gene TRBV27, with D perhaps matching TRBD2 (6 bases). From germline, CDR1 is MNHEY and CDR2 SMNVEV (reference sequence). The V end lost 2 bases, the J end lost 3 bases, and 11 bases lay between the germline ends. The length of the CDR3 is 14 residues. Here the CDR3 DNA reads TGTGCCAGCAGTTTAGGAGGGCGGATCTACGAGCAGTACTTC. It specifies CASSLGGRIYEQYF.

The sample holds a few counts of this clone. The chain is built from TRBV23-1 and TRBJ2-3, with 8 bases fitting TRBD2. TRBV23-1 is treated as an ORF (open reading frame) with a function not yet certain. The V segment lost 0 bases and the J segment 2 bases; nucleotides outside the gene matches: 7. The CDR3 totals 17 residues. In DNA form, the CDR3 reads TGCGCCAGCAGTCAATCCCCGACTAGCGCGAACACAGATACGCAGTATTTT. It yields the protein CASSQSPTSANTDTQYF.

This clone has just one count. The chain combines TRBV5-4 with TRBJ2-2, with 10 bases that match TRBD1. V dropped 9 bases and J dropped 5; count of bases not matched to a gene: 4. Germline values: CDR1 SGHNT, CDR2 YYREEE (reference sequence). The CDR3 length is 13 residues. CDR3 sequence: CATRQGATGELFF. The CDR3 nucleotides read TGTGCCACCCGACAGGGGGCGACCGGGGAGCTGTTTTTT.

This chain links TRBV7-2 with TRBJ2-2; 9 bases fit TRBD2. Germline trimming cut 3 bases from V and 4 bases from J; bases unmatched to any gene: 6. The CDR3 length is 16 residues. In germline, CDR1 is SGHTA, CDR2 FQGNSA. Here the CDR3 DNA reads TGTGCCAGCAGCTTTTGGGTTAGCGGGGGCACCGGGGAGCTGTTTTTT. Amino acids: CASSFWVSGGTGELFF.

The chain joins TRBV7-3 to TRBJ1-1; D call uncertain. The CDR3 has 13 amino acids. From germline, CDR1 is SGHTA and CDR2 FQGTGA. The V gene lost 5 bases and the J gene lost 1 base, with 8 bases spanning the gap. In DNA, the CDR3 is TGTGCCAGCAGCCGGCTAGGGAACACTGAAGCTTTCTTT. Translating it yields CASSRLGNTEAFF. Filled out from reference TRBV7-3 and TRBJ1-1, the complete variable domain reads GAGVSQTPSNKVTEKGKYVELRCDPISGHTALYWYRQSLGQGPEFLIYFQGTGAADDSGLPNDRFFAVRPEGSVSTLKIQRTERGDSAVYLCASSRLGNTEAFFGQGTRLTVV.

The chain recombines TRBV19 with TRBJ2-2; D is unresolved. Trimming took off 6 bases at V and 2 bases at J, with 1 base between the two ends. Per germline, CDR1 LNHDA and CDR2 SQIVND (reference sequence). The length of the CDR3 is 11 residues. The CDR3 DNA is TGTGCCAGTAGAAACACCGGGGAGCTGTTTTTT. It translates to CASRNTGELFF. Looking up the rest from reference TRBV19 and TRBJ2-2 gives the full variable domain: DGGITQSPKYLFRKEGQNVTLSCEQNLNHDAMYWYRQDPGQGLRLIYYSQIVNDFQKGDIAEGYSVSREKKESFPLTVTSAQKNPTAFYLCASRNTGELFFGEGSRLTVL.

The rearrangement links TRBV29-1 to TRBJ2-2; weak D call: TRBD2 (5 bases). The CDR3 has 13 amino acids. V shed 2 bases and J shed 6 bases, with 10 bases lying between them. Germline V gives CDR1 SQVTM, CDR2 ANQGSEA. The CDR3 is CSVEPGVSGELFF. CDR3 DNA: TGCAGCGTTGAACCCGGGGTTTCCGGGGAGCTGTTTTTT.

This chain links TRBV7-9 with TRBJ2-1; 13 positions match TRBD2. Per the germline V gene, CDR1 is SEHNR and CDR2 is FQNEAQ (reference sequence). V trimming: 1 base; J trimming: 5 bases; junction bases outside the gene matches: 5. CDR3 length equals 17 residues. In DNA, the CDR3 is TGTGCCAGCAGCTTAGTGCTAACTAGCGGGGGGGACAATGAGCAGTTCTTC. It codes for CASSLVLTSGGDNEQFF.

The CDR3 reads CASSTGTGLRHEQFF. In DNA form, the CDR3 reads TGTGCCAGCAGTACGGGGACAGGGTTAAGACATGAGCAGTTCTTC. This chain joins TRBV6-5 and TRBJ2-1; 9 nucleotides line up with TRBD1. Trimming cost V 5 bases and J 8 bases; bases outside gene matches: 10. This CDR3 has 15 residues. Germline V gives CDR1 MNHEY, CDR2 SVGAGI.

This clone was found a few times. The chain joins TRBV25-1 to TRBJ2-2; tentative D call: TRBD1 (6 bases). The CDR3 is 11 amino acids. The germline V gene has CDR1 MGHDK and CDR2 SYGVNS. The CDR3 loop reads CAAGASGELFF. The CDR3 DNA reads TGTGCGGCAGGGGCGAGCGGGGAGCTGTTTTTT.

V gene TRBV4-3 combines with J gene TRBJ2-3, with D possibly TRBD1 on 5 matching bases. CDR3 size: 16 residues. The germline CDR1 and CDR2 sequences are LGHNA and YSLEER. Trimming pared 0 bases from V and 2 bases from J, leaving 12 bases between. CDR3 DNA sequence: TGCGCCAGCAGCCAAGATCAGGGCAGTACCACAGATACGCAGTATTTT. This translates into CASSQDQGSTTDTQYF.

This clone was found once. At one end, the junction sequence differs from germline, possibly due to a read error. The J gene is TRBJ1-4, the V gene TRBV7-7, with a possible D match to TRBD1 (5 bases). Germline CDR1 SSHAT, CDR2 FNYEAQ (reference sequence). CDR3 length: 17 residues. The CDR3, as DNA: TGTGCTAGCAGCTTAGCTAGAGGATCCGGGGGTAATGAAAAACTGTTTTTT. Its protein product is CASSLARGSGGNEKLFF.

V and J are TRBV5-4 and TRBJ2-1, with D perhaps TRBD2 (5 bases). Per germline, CDR1 SGHNT and CDR2 YYREEE (reference sequence). The length of the CDR3 is 14 residues. With 1 base removed from V and 5 bases from J, the gap between germline ends came to 10 bases. CDR3 sequence reads: CASSLKGRDNEQFF. The CDR3 DNA follows: TGTGCCAGCAGCTTGAAAGGGCGGGACAATGAGCAGTTCTTC.

The chain carries TRBV6-6 and TRBJ1-1; possibly TRBD1 for D (6 bases). Germline lookup yields CDR1 MNHNY and CDR2 SVGAGI (reference sequence). The CDR3 runs to 14 residues. With 6 bases removed from V and 5 bases from J, the gap between germline ends came to 16 bases. Written as DNA, the CDR3 is TGTGCCAGCAGCCCACAGGGAACGGTTACTGAAGCTTTCTTT. Its translation is CASSPQGTVTEAFF.

V usage is TRBV5-8 and J usage is TRBJ1-2; D is unresolved. Deletions cut 2 bases from V and 8 bases from J, with 10 bases between. The CDR3 extends over 12 amino acids. Germline V lookup: CDR1 SGHTS, CDR2 YDEGEE. CDR3 amino acids: CASSFTLWGYTF. CDR3 DNA: TGTGCCAGCAGCTTTACTCTTTGGGGCTACACCTTC.

V and J are TRBV2 and TRBJ2-7; 7 bases are a match to TRBD1. Per the germline V gene, CDR1 is SNHLY and CDR2 is FYNNEI. The CDR3 has 15 residues. The ends lost 6 bases at V and 3 bases at J; junction bases unmatched: 11. The CDR3 loop is CASRIYRGAGYEQYF. CDR3 nucleotides: TGTGCCAGCAGGATCTACAGGGGCGCAGGCTACGAGCAGTACTTC.

The CDR3 nucleotides read TGTGCCAGCAGCCCCCCGAATGAAAAACTGTTTTTT. It is translated as CASSPPNEKLFF. The chain joins TRBV11-3 to TRBJ1-4, with no clear D. V gave up 5 bases and J gave up 5 bases, with 6 bases separating them. The germline CDR1 and CDR2 sequences are SGHNT and YENEEA. This CDR3 spans 12 amino acids.

The V call is TRBV25-1, the J call TRBJ2-5; no clear D gene. Germline V gives CDR1 MGHDK, CDR2 SYGVNS. This CDR3 region has 15 residues. V was cut by 3 bases and J by 5 bases, with 16 bases left in between. The CDR3 DNA sequence: TGTGCCAGCAGTGATCCAGGCGCCCTGTGGGAGACCCAGTACTTC. It specifies CASSDPGALWETQYF.

The chain uses TRBV11-1 and TRBJ1-2, with TRBD1 matching 10 bases. Germline V CDR1 and CDR2: SGHAT, FQDESV (reference sequence). This CDR3 has 15 residues. Unmatched junction bases numbered 11, after V lost 7 bases and J lost 6 bases. In nucleotides, the CDR3 is TGTGCCAGCAACCTTTGGGGGACAGGGGACCATGGCTACACCTTC. Translated: CASNLWGTGDHGYTF.

In DNA, the CDR3 is TGTGCCAGCAGCGGAAGGGACAGCACAGATACGCAGTATTTT. This translates into CASSGRDSTDTQYF. This chain uses TRBV9 with TRBJ2-3; possibly TRBD1 or TRBD2 for D (5 bases each). The CDR3 contains 14 residues. The germline V and J ends were trimmed by 3 bases and 0 bases, with 8 bases remaining between them. From germline, CDR1 is SGDLS and CDR2 YYNGEE.